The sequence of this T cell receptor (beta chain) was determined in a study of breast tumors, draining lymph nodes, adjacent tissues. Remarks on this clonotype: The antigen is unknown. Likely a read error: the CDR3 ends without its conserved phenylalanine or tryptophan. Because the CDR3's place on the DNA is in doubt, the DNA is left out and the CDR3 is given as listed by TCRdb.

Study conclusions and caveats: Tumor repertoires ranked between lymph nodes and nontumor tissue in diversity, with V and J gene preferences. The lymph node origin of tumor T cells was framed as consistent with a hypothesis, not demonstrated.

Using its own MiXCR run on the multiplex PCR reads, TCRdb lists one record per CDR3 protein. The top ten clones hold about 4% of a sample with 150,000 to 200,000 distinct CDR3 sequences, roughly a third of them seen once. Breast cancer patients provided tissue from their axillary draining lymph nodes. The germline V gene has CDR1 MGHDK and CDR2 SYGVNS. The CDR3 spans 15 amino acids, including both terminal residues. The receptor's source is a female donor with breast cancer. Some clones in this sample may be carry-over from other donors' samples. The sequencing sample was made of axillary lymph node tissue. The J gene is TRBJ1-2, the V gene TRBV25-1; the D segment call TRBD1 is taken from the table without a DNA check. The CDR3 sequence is CASSELKRGTMATQS.